This TCR beta chain emerged from a study of OX40 agonist ivuxolimab in advanced cancers. Study-level information: Patients receiving dose escalation had hepatocellular carcinoma, melanoma, renal cell or head and neck cancer. Prior anti-PD-1, anti-PD-L1 or anti-CTLA-4 therapy was allowed; around 43% had some.

Exclusion applied to patients with autoimmune disease history or systemic immunosuppression. This CDR3 spans 14 amino acids. The J segment lost 6 bases and the V segment lost 3 bases, leaving 6 bases of the junction unmatched. Germline-derived CDR1 and CDR2 are GTSNPN and SVGIG (reference sequence). Sequenced by immunoSEQ multiplex PCR; TCRdb stores in-frame clones only, minus some. The table shows 15,000 to 20,000 clones, with about 85% occurring only once. The sample consisted of CD4+ or CD8+ T cells sorted from blood, taken in a trial of the OX40 agonist ivuxolimab. V usage is TRBV30 and J usage is TRBJ2-3, with TRBD1 matching over 10 bases. The receptor was derived from an adult with an advanced solid tumor such as melanoma, head and neck, liver or kidney cancer. The CDR3 spells CAWSRTGGSDTQYF. CDR3 bases: TGTGCCTGGAGCCGGACAGGGGGGAGTGATACGCAGTATTTT.